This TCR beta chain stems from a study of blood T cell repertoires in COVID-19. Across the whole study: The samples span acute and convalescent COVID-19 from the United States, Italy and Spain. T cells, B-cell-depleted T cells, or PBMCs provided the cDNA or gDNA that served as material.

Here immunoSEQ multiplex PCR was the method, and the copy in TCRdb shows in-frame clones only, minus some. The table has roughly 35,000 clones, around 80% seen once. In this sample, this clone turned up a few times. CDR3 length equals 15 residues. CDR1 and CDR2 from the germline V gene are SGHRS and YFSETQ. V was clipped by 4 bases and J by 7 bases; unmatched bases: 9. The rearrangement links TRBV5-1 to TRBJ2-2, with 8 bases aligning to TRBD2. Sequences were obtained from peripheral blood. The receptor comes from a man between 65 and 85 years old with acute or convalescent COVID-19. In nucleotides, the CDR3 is TGCGCCAGCAGCCCAGACGGACTAGCTGTCGGGGAGCTGTTTTTT. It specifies CASSPDGLAVGELFF.